Following are 14 T cell receptor beta chains from one sample sequenced in a study of blood T cell repertoires in COVID-19 (TCRdb year 2020). The protocol used for the library was the immunoSEQ multiplex PCR assay. TCRdb limited this immuneACCESS table to in-frame rearrangements with V and J called. A share of clones is missing; checked studies link under half to unresolved V genes, and the rest is unexplained. Present in this sample are approximately 50,000 clones, around 79% of which were seen just once. Around 43% of the sample comes from the top ten. The specimen sequenced was peripheral blood. Receptor source: a man in his 70s with active or convalescent COVID-19.

This clone turned up a few times. The chain carries TRBV19 and TRBJ1-2, with a possible D match to TRBD1 (5 bases). Deletions cut 6 bases from V and 7 bases from J, with 15 bases between. The germline CDR1 and CDR2 sequences are LNHDA and SQIVND (reference sequence). CDR3 size: 13 residues. CDR3 in DNA: TGTGCCAGTAGCCCTCAGGGCACTGGTGGCTACACCTTC. It specifies CASSPQGTGGYTF. Full variable domain (remainder filled in from reference TRBV19 and TRBJ1-2): DGGITQSPKYLFRKEGQNVTLSCEQNLNHDAMYWYRQDPGQGLRLIYYSQIVNDFQKGDIAEGYSVSREKKESFPLTVTSAQKNPTAFYLCASSPQGTGGYTFGSGTRLTVV.

The J gene is TRBJ2-7, the V gene TRBV27, with D perhaps matching TRBD2 (6 bases). V was cut by 3 bases and J by 2 bases, with 11 bases left in between. CDR3 size: 14 residues. Per germline, CDR1 MNHEY and CDR2 SMNVEV (reference sequence). This CDR3 is CASSLGDWAYEQYF. CDR3 DNA: TGTGCCAGCAGTTTGGGGGACTGGGCCTACGAGCAGTACTTC.

The chain is built from TRBV18 and TRBJ1-4; D is ambiguous. V lost 4 bases and J lost 8, with 17 bases in between. Germline V gene sequence: CDR1 KGHSH, CDR2 LQKENI. The CDR3 length is 15 residues. CDR3 protein: CASSLTTGSGEKLFF. CDR3 in DNA: TGTGCCAGCTCACTGACCACCGGGTCTGGGGAAAAACTGTTTTTT.

The chain combines TRBV6-1 with TRBJ1-4; D perhaps matches TRBD1 (5 bases). Trimming took 4 bases from V and 6 from J, leaving 21 bases between them. This CDR3 spans 17 amino acids. Germline CDR1 reads MNHNS; CDR2 reads SASEGT. CDR3 nucleotides: TGTGCCAGCAGTGGGGCCTGGGGCCCCGGGGGAGATGAAAAACTGTTTTTT. Its translation is CASSGAWGPGGDEKLFF.

The V gene is TRBV6-5, the J gene TRBJ1-3; D may be TRBD1 (5 bases). Germline V lookup: CDR1 MNHEY, CDR2 SVGAGI. V gave up 0 bases and J gave up 4 bases, with 10 bases separating them. The CDR3 covers 15 residues. The CDR3 protein is CASSYSSRAGNTIYF. The CDR3 coding sequence is TGTGCCAGCAGTTACTCGTCCAGGGCAGGAAACACCATATATTTT.

V is TRBV6-5 and J is TRBJ2-1, with TRBD1 matching over 8 bases. The CDR3 is 14 amino acids. Germline CDR1 and CDR2: MNHEY and SVGAGI. J gave up 5 bases and V 8 bases, and 8 bases lay outside the gene matches. The CDR3 reads CASDRTGPNNEQFF. The CDR3 DNA sequence: TGTGCCAGCGACAGGACAGGGCCGAACAATGAGCAGTTCTTC.

This clone was picked up a small number of times. This chain connects TRBV10-3 to TRBJ2-1; D gene ambiguous. The V end was cut by 5 bases, the J end by 6 bases, with 5 bases between. The CDR3 is 11 residues long. Germline CDR1 ENHRY, CDR2 SYGVKD. This CDR3 is CAISSGNEQFF. CDR3 nucleotide sequence: TGTGCCATCAGTTCCGGCAATGAGCAGTTCTTC.

The rearrangement uses TRBV28 and TRBJ2-7, with TRBD2 matching over 8 bases. Trimming took 1 base from V and 5 from J; bases not matched to a gene: 7. CDR3 size: 15 residues. Germline CDR1 and CDR2: MDHEN and SYDVKM. CDR3 protein: CASSLYREGIHEQYF. The CDR3 DNA sequence: TGTGCCAGCAGTTTATACCGGGAGGGCATCCACGAGCAGTACTTC. Drawing the rest from reference TRBV28 and TRBJ2-7, the complete variable domain is DVKVTQSSRYLVKRTGEKVFLECVQDMDHENMFWYRQDPGLGLRLIYFSYDVKMKEKGDIPEGYSVSREKKERFSLILESASTNQTSMYLCASSLYREGIHEQYFGPGTRLTVT.

This clone was seen a few times. V gene TRBV7-2 combines with J gene TRBJ2-7, with 7 positions matching TRBD2. V gave up 5 bases and J gave up 5 bases; unmatched junction bases: 12. This CDR3 has 15 residues. CDR1 is SGHTA, CDR2 FQGNSA, per germline. DNA of the CDR3: TGTGCCAGCAGCAAATTCCCTCGGGGGGAAAACGAGCAGTACTTC. Amino acids: CASSKFPRGENEQYF.

J is TRBJ2-4 and V is TRBV6-5, with a tentative D call TRBD2 (5 bases). V lost 5 bases, J lost 4 bases, and 15 bases lay in between. This CDR3 spans 15 amino acids. Germline V lookup: CDR1 MNHEY, CDR2 SVGAGI. CDR3 coding DNA: TGTGCCAGCAGTCGGGGTGTGCGTACAAAAAACATTCAGTACTTC. It specifies CASSRGVRTKNIQYF.

The rearrangement links TRBV5-1 to TRBJ2-3, with 7 bases that match TRBD1. With 4 bases clipped from V and 6 bases from J, the junction kept 8 bases outside the gene matches. Germline values: CDR1 SGHRS, CDR2 YFSETQ. The CDR3 is 14 amino acids. CDR3 protein: CASSPTGLGDTQYF. The CDR3 DNA follows: TGCGCCAGCAGCCCGACAGGGTTGGGGGATACGCAGTATTTT.

The V gene is TRBV2, the J gene TRBJ2-7; 9 bases line up with TRBD1. V was clipped by 11 bases and J by 4 bases; unmatched bases: 12. Per the germline V gene, CDR1 is SNHLY and CDR2 is FYNNEI. There are 14 residues in the CDR3. The CDR3 DNA is TGTGCCGGCAAAATACAGGGGGCTAGTTACGAGCAGTACTTC. Translation: CAGKIQGASYEQYF. Combining the CDR3 with reference TRBV2 and TRBJ2-7 gives the whole variable domain EPEVTQTPSHQVTQMGQEVILRCVPISNHLYFYWYRQILGQKVEFLVSFYNNEISEKSEIFDDQFSVERPDGSNFTLKIRSTKLEDSAMYFCAGKIQGASYEQYFGPGTRLTVT.

This chain links TRBV30 with TRBJ1-2, with TRBD1 matching over 7 bases. V was clipped by 1 base and J by 0 bases; unmatched bases: 11. The germline V gene has CDR1 GTSNPN and CDR2 SVGIG (reference sequence). The CDR3 consists of 17 residues. CDR3 sequence reads: CAWSDNRGTATNYGYTF. The CDR3 nucleotides are TGTGCCTGGAGTGATAATAGGGGGACAGCAACTAACTATGGCTACACCTTC. Supplemented by reference TRBV30 and TRBJ1-2, the full variable domain reads SQTIHQWPATLVQPVGSPLSLECTVEGTSNPNLYWYRQAAGRGLQLLFYSVGIGQISSEVPQNLSASRPQDRQFILSSKKLLLSDSGFYLCAWSDNRGTATNYGYTFGSGTRLTVV.

The V and J genes are TRBV6-6 and TRBJ1-5; TRBD1 agrees at 11 bases. There are 15 residues in the CDR3. The V gene's germline CDR1 is MNHNY and CDR2 SVGAGI (reference sequence). V lost 4 bases to trimming and J lost 1 base; unmatched junction nucleotides: 0. In DNA, the CDR3 is TGTGCCAGCAGTTGGGACAGGGGGAGCAATCAGCCCCAGCATTTT. This translates into CASSWDRGSNQPQHF.